Listed here are 24 T cell receptor beta chains from one sample, sequenced in a study of T cell responses to AZD1222 COVID-19 vaccine. The table came from immunoSEQ multiplex PCR; TCRdb's copy has only in-frame clones and leaves some out. The data hold 150,000 or so clones, with roughly 93% observed a single time. Material: peripheral blood, obtained 28 days after the second AZD1222 dose. These receptors were taken from an adult who received the AZD1222 COVID-19 vaccine.

Concerning this clone itself: The same CDR3 arises from other DNA sequences in this sample as well. The rearrangement links TRBV28 to TRBJ1-5; D not certain. Germline V gene lookup returns CDR1 MDHEN and CDR2 SYDVKM. The CDR3 loop spans 12 amino acids. The V and J ends lost 5 bases and 3 bases respectively, with 5 bases between them. CDR3: CASSPLNQPQHF. The DNA for the CDR3 is TGTGCCAGCAGTCCCCTCAATCAGCCCCAGCATTTT. Drawing the rest from reference TRBV28 and TRBJ1-5, the complete variable domain is DVKVTQSSRYLVKRTGEKVFLECVQDMDHENMFWYRQDPGLGLRLIYFSYDVKMKEKGDIPEGYSVSREKKERFSLILESASTNQTSMYLCASSPLNQPQHFGDGTRLSIL.

V and J are TRBV6-5 and TRBJ2-2; the D gene could be TRBD1 or TRBD2 (5 bases each). With 0 bases removed from V and 5 bases from J, the gap between germline ends came to 13 bases. The CDR3 totals 16 residues. Germline-derived CDR1 and CDR2 are MNHEY and SVGAGI. CDR3: CASSYSGERGTGELFF. The CDR3 nucleotides read TGTGCCAGCAGTTACTCGGGGGAGAGGGGAACCGGGGAGCTGTTTTTT.

The chain recombines TRBV9 with TRBJ1-1, with a possible D match to TRBD1 (5 bases). Germline V gives CDR1 SGDLS, CDR2 YYNGEE. CDR3 size: 12 residues. Trimming removed 0 bases from V and 7 bases from J, with 7 bases in between. The CDR3, as DNA: TGTGCCAGCAGCGTAGCGGACAATGAAGCTTTCTTT. This codes for CASSVADNEAFF. The variable domain in full, completed from reference TRBV9 and TRBJ1-1, reads DSGVTQTPKHLITATGQRVTLRCSPRSGDLSVYWYQQSLDQGLQFLIQYYNGEERAKGNILERFSAQQFPDLHSELNLSSLELGDSALYFCASSVADNEAFFGQGTRLTVV.

The V and J genes are TRBV2 and TRBJ1-1; D gene unclear. V lost 7 bases to trimming and J lost 12 bases, with 15 bases between them. Germline V gene sequence: CDR1 SNHLY, CDR2 FYNNEI. The CDR3 consists of 11 residues. The CDR3 region is CASTRDQLTFF. In nucleotides, the CDR3 is TGTGCCAGCACTAGAGATCAACTGACTTTCTTT.

The J gene is TRBJ2-7, the V gene TRBV5-1; D remains unclear. Per germline, CDR1 SGHRS and CDR2 YFSETQ. This CDR3 is built from 15 residues. Trimming cost V 2 bases and J 5 bases, with 17 bases left between them. CDR3 in DNA: TGCGCCAGCAGCTTAGAATTCGGCCCTTTGGACGAGCAGTACTTC. Amino acids: CASSLEFGPLDEQYF.

The rearrangement joins TRBV21-1 to TRBJ2-2; the table's D call of TRBD2 was not tested on the DNA. TRBV21-1 is recorded as a pseudogene. This CDR3 is built from 13 residues. CDR3 amino acids: CASSMRETGELFF. The CDR3 region has the DNA TGTGCCAGCAGCATGAGGGAGACCGGGGAGCTGTTTTTT.

The chain recombines TRBV9 with TRBJ1-3; D is uncertain. CDR1 SGDLS and CDR2 YYNGEE come from the germline V gene. With 4 bases removed from V and 2 bases from J, the gap between germline ends came to 13 bases. This CDR3 comprises 15 residues. For the CDR3, the DNA is TGTGCCAGCAGCCCCGTGGCGCTCCCTGGAAACACCATATATTTT. As protein: CASSPVALPGNTIYF.

The CDR3 is CASSPERQFRNEKLFF. DNA of the CDR3: TGTGCCAGCAGCCCAGAAAGACAGTTCCGGAATGAAAAACTGTTTTTT. This sequence joins TRBV11-3 and TRBJ1-4; TRBD1 is a possible D gene (5 bases). This CDR3 region has 16 residues. Germline V gene sequence: CDR1 SGHNT, CDR2 YENEEA. Trimming took 5 bases from V and 5 from J, leaving 18 bases between them.

This clone showed up just a few times. The chain recombines TRBV5-1 with TRBJ1-4; tentative D call: TRBD1 (5 bases). The CDR3 contains 15 residues. The V end was cut by 4 bases, the J end by 4 bases, with 14 bases between. Germline loops: CDR1 SGHRS, CDR2 YFSETQ. Written as DNA, the CDR3 is TGCGCCAGCAGCGCGCAGGGCTCAGTTAATGAAAAACTGTTTTTT. It encodes CASSAQGSVNEKLFF. Based on the CDR3 plus reference TRBV5-1 and TRBJ1-4, the full variable domain is KAGVTQTPRYLIKTRGQQVTLSCSPISGHRSVSWYQQTPGQGLQFLFEYFSETQRNKGNFPGRFSGRQFSNSRSEMNVSTLELGDSALYLCASSAQGSVNEKLFFGSGTQLSVL.

This rearrangement joins TRBV21-1 to TRBJ1-2; the tabulated D call, TRBD1, remains unverified against the DNA. TRBV21-1 is shown as a pseudogene. The CDR3 is made up of 14 amino acids. In nucleotides, the CDR3 is TGTGCCAGTCTCCGGGACAGGGACGACTATGGCTACACCTTC. This gives the protein CASLRDRDDYGYTF.

Comments on this clone: A read error may be the cause here, since a much bigger clone is one base away. This chain uses TRBV24-1 with TRBJ2-2; 8 bases fit TRBD1. Germline V lookup: CDR1 KGHDR, CDR2 SFDVKD. The CDR3 is made up of 14 amino acids. V was clipped by 4 bases and J by 3 bases; unmatched bases: 0. CDR3 bases: TGTGCCACCAGTGAGGACAGGGACACCGGGGAGCTGTTTTTT. Residues: CATSEDRDTGELFF.

Turning to this clone: The same CDR3 arises from other DNA sequences in this sample as well. V usage is TRBV5-1 and J usage is TRBJ2-7, with 8 bases aligning to TRBD2. This CDR3 comprises 14 residues. Germline V lookup: CDR1 SGHRS, CDR2 YFSETQ. The V and J ends lost 1 base and 3 bases, in that order; junction bases with no gene match: 3. CDR3 sequence (DNA): TGCGCCAGCAGCTTGAGCGGGGGAAACTACGAGCAGTACTTC. This gives the protein CASSLSGGNYEQYF.

This rearrangement joins TRBV25-1 to TRBJ1-5; D not resolved. CDR1 is MGHDK and CDR2 is SYGVNS in the germline V gene. Trimming removed 6 bases at V and 5 bases at J, with 17 bases between. This CDR3 has 15 residues. In DNA form, the CDR3 reads TGTGCCAGCAGCCCCGGGTCAGGAACTTATCAGCCCCAGCATTTT. This translates into CASSPGSGTYQPQHF.

The V call is TRBV5-1, the J call TRBJ2-1; the match to TRBD2 covers 7 bases. Germline V gene sequence: CDR1 SGHRS, CDR2 YFSETQ. V trimming: 7 bases; J trimming: 0 bases; junction bases outside the gene matches: 7. CDR3 size: 15 residues. The chain's CDR3 is CASLPSGSSYNEQFF. CDR3 DNA sequence: TGCGCCAGCCTACCTAGCGGAAGCTCCTACAATGAGCAGTTCTTC.

The J gene is TRBJ2-3, the V gene TRBV7-3; D might be TRBD2 (5 bases). The CDR3 totals 13 residues. CDR1 SGHTA and CDR2 FQGTGA come from the germline V gene. V was cut by 5 bases and J by 2 bases, with 8 bases left in between. This chain's CDR3 is CASSPGSTDTQYF. CDR3 DNA: TGTGCCAGCAGCCCGGGGTCCACAGATACGCAGTATTTT.

The chain has TRBV19 and TRBJ1-3, with TRBD1 matching 7 bases. V was pared by 5 bases and J by 1 base, with 5 bases of the junction left unmatched. CDR1 and CDR2 from the germline V gene are LNHDA and SQIVND (reference sequence). CDR3 length: 15 amino acids. The CDR3 spells CASSGDRASGNTIYF. CDR3 nucleotides: TGTGCCAGTAGTGGAGACAGGGCGTCTGGAAACACCATATATTTT. Complete variable domain (other parts from reference TRBV19 and TRBJ1-3): DGGITQSPKYLFRKEGQNVTLSCEQNLNHDAMYWYRQDPGQGLRLIYYSQIVNDFQKGDIAEGYSVSREKKESFPLTVTSAQKNPTAFYLCASSGDRASGNTIYFGEGSWLTVV.

This sequence joins TRBV6-5 and TRBJ2-7; D uncertain. Germline CDR1 MNHEY, CDR2 SVGAGI. V dropped 2 bases and J dropped 2 bases, with 10 bases sitting between them. The CDR3 contains 14 residues. The DNA of the CDR3 is TGTGCCAGCAGTTACACCCAGGTCACCTACGAGCAGTACTTC. It yields the protein CASSYTQVTYEQYF.

The chain has TRBV3-1 (or the pseudogene TRBV3-2) and TRBJ1-1; no definite D call. V gave up 3 bases and J gave up 8 bases, with 10 bases separating them. CDR1 LGHDT and CDR2 YNNKEL come from the germline V gene (reference sequence). The CDR3 is made up of 12 amino acids. In nucleotides, the CDR3 is TGTGCCAGCAGCCAGCAACCCGGAGAAGCTTTCTTT. It specifies CASSQQPGEAFF.

This sequence joins TRBV5-1 and TRBJ1-2; D perhaps matches TRBD1 (6 bases). The CDR3 extends over 14 amino acids. The V gene lost 5 bases and the J gene lost 7 bases, with 18 bases spanning the gap. Germline CDR1 SGHRS, CDR2 YFSETQ. CDR3 amino acids: CASSRGYRGFGYTF. The CDR3 nucleotides are TGCGCCAGCAGTAGGGGGTACCGGGGATTTGGCTACACCTTC.

V is TRBV7-9 and J is TRBJ1-6, with a tentative D call TRBD1 (6 bases). Trimming left V 5 bases short and J 14 bases short, with 22 bases between. CDR1 is SEHNR and CDR2 is FQNEAQ in the germline V gene (reference sequence). The CDR3 runs 15 residues. CDR3 in amino acids: CASSGRGATWRALHF. Here the CDR3 DNA reads TGTGCCAGCAGCGGCCGGGGGGCGACCTGGCGGGCCCTCCACTTT.

The V call is TRBV20-1, the J call TRBJ2-3, with a weak D call TRBD1 (5 bases). Germline lookup yields CDR1 DFQATT and CDR2 SNEGSKA (reference sequence). V gave up 4 bases and J gave up 9 bases, with 11 bases separating them. The CDR3 covers 11 residues. CDR3 loop: CSAKGQLTQYF. For the CDR3, the DNA is TGCAGTGCTAAAGGACAACTCACGCAGTATTTT.

This chain connects TRBV7-6 to TRBJ1-1, with TRBD1 identical over 7 bases. CDR1 and CDR2 from the germline V gene are SGHVS and FNYEAQ. The CDR3 is made up of 15 amino acids. V shed 1 base, J shed 2 bases, and the junction held 4 bases outside the gene matches. CDR3 amino acids: CASSLEGGQNTEAFF. The CDR3, as DNA: TGTGCCAGCAGCTTAGAAGGGGGCCAAAACACTGAAGCTTTCTTT.

The CDR3 region is CASGYLGQNEKLFF. CDR3 sequence (DNA): TGTGCTAGTGGTTACCTCGGACAGAACGAAAAACTGTTTTTT. This chain links TRBV12-5 with TRBJ1-4; possible D gene TRBD1, 6 bases. Germline V CDR1 and CDR2: LGHNT, FRNRAP. The CDR3 is 14 residues long. Trimming removed 4 bases at V and 8 bases at J, with 14 bases between.

The chain combines TRBV19 with TRBJ2-3, with D possibly TRBD1 on 5 matching bases. This CDR3 contains 13 residues. V shed 9 bases and J shed 6 bases, with 16 bases lying between them. Germline CDR1 reads LNHDA; CDR2 reads SQIVND (reference sequence). CDR3 DNA: TGTGCCAGCTCCCCTCCAGGGTCCGATACGCAGTATTTT. Translated, it gives CASSPPGSDTQYF.